The 30 T cell receptor beta chains presented below share a single source sample, sequenced in a study of technical replicates of blood from a handful of donors (dated 2017 in TCRdb). To prepare the library, the immunoSEQ multiplex PCR assay was applied. This is the immuneACCESS table as TCRdb keeps it, with only in-frame sequences that have V and J called. A part of the clones is gone; compared with another copy, unresolved V genes explain less than half, and the rest is unexplained. This sample lists 75,000 to 90,000 clones; around 93% were detected once. The ten top clones hold about 0.26% of the sample. Sequencing used T cells isolated from PBMCs. All receptors derive from a human donor in good health.

The genes are TRBV4-1 and TRBJ2-6; TRBD1 aligns across 8 bases. There are 18 residues in the CDR3. Germline V gene data show CDR1 as MGHRA and CDR2 as YSYEKL. J lost 0 bases, V lost 4 bases, and 8 bases had no gene match. The CDR3 DNA reads TGCGCCAGCAGCCGCGCAGGGGGCCTACTCTCTGGGGCCAACGTCCTGACTTTC. Protein product: CASSRAGGLLSGANVLTF.

The genes are TRBV9 and TRBJ2-3, with a weak D call TRBD1 (6 bases). Germline V gene lookup returns CDR1 SGDLS and CDR2 YYNGEE. V dropped 5 bases and J dropped 1 base, with 14 bases sitting between them. The CDR3 sequence is 15 residues long. CDR3 residues: CASSAVAGGTDTQYF. The CDR3 DNA sequence: TGTGCCAGCAGTGCGGTGGCAGGGGGCACAGATACGCAGTATTTT.

This chain connects TRBV14 to TRBJ2-7; D is uncertain. Trimming stripped 2 bases from V and 4 bases from J, with 6 bases between. CDR3 length: 12 residues. CDR1 is SGHDN, CDR2 FVKESK, per germline. CDR3 nucleotide sequence: TGTGCCAGCAGCCAAACACGTTACGAGCAGTACTTC. Protein sequence: CASSQTRYEQYF.

The rearrangement links TRBV7-6 to TRBJ1-6; no definite D call. The length of the CDR3 is 12 residues. Germline V gene data show CDR1 as SGHVS and CDR2 as FNYEAQ. V was clipped by 2 bases and J by 7 bases, with 3 bases between them. The CDR3 is CASSLSNSPLHF. The CDR3, as DNA: TGTGCCAGCAGCTTATCGAATTCACCCCTCCACTTT.

CDR3 coding DNA: TGTGCCAGCTCACCAAGCACAGATCAAGAGACCCAGTACTTC. This codes for CASSPSTDQETQYF. V is TRBV18 and J is TRBJ2-5, with unresolved D. Per the germline V gene, CDR1 is KGHSH and CDR2 is LQKENI. Between the trimmed V and J ends, which lost 2 bases and 2 bases, there was a span of 9 bases. The CDR3 is 14 residues long.

This chain uses TRBV6-5 with TRBJ1-1, with D unresolved. The CDR3 has 12 amino acids. Germline CDR1 and CDR2: MNHEY and SVGAGI. V shed 0 bases and J shed 7 bases, with 6 bases lying between them. The CDR3, as DNA: TGTGCCAGCAGTTACTCCCCGGGTGAAGCTTTCTTT. This codes for CASSYSPGEAFF.

This rearrangement joins TRBV4-1 to TRBJ1-5; the D is unclear. This CDR3 comprises 13 residues. The germline gives CDR1 MGHRA, CDR2 YSYEKL. V was cut by 3 bases and J by 5 bases, with 8 bases left in between. For the CDR3, the DNA is TGCGCCAGCAGCCACAACGAGGATCAGCCCCAGCATTTT. Protein product: CASSHNEDQPQHF.

V gene TRBV19 combines with J gene TRBJ1-2, with 9 bases fitting TRBD1. The germline gives CDR1 LNHDA, CDR2 SQIVND (reference sequence). The length of the CDR3 is 14 residues. With 3 bases clipped from V and 6 bases from J, the junction kept 5 bases outside the gene matches. This chain's CDR3 is CASSIGTGFNGYTF. The CDR3 DNA reads as TGTGCCAGTAGTATCGGGACAGGGTTTAATGGCTACACCTTC.

The rearrangement uses TRBV5-4 and TRBJ2-3, with a possible D match to TRBD1 (6 bases). Looked up from germline, CDR1 is SGHNT and CDR2 is YYREEE (reference sequence). The CDR3 loop spans 15 amino acids. Trimming shortened V by 0 bases and J by 5 bases, and 13 bases separated the two germline ends. The CDR3 DNA reads TGTGCCAGCAGCTTGGCGCTGGGGGCGGGAGATACGCAGTATTTT. Encoded protein: CASSLALGAGDTQYF.

The chain employs TRBV7-9 and TRBJ2-1; 8 nucleotides line up with TRBD2. Germline V gives CDR1 SEHNR, CDR2 FQNEAQ (reference sequence). The CDR3 extends over 19 amino acids. The junction had 21 bases not matched to a gene; V was cut back by 3 bases and J by 8 bases. This chain's CDR3 is CASSLIGDLPGLVFDEQFF. CDR3 nucleotides: TGTGCCAGCAGCTTGATCGGTGACCTACCGGGACTAGTGTTCGATGAGCAGTTCTTC.

This clone came up once. J is TRBJ1-3 and V is TRBV5-1, with D unresolved. V dropped 5 bases and J dropped 4 bases, with 19 bases sitting between them. This CDR3 spans 16 amino acids. Germline V gene sequence: CDR1 SGHRS, CDR2 YFSETQ. CDR3 bases: TGCGCCAGCAGACCCGAGAGCCATTTGTTGGGAAACACCATATATTTT. Translating it yields CASRPESHLLGNTIYF.

Only a few counts were recorded for this clone. This chain joins TRBV4-1 and TRBJ2-7, with no clear D. Germline V gene lookup returns CDR1 MGHRA and CDR2 YSYEKL. The CDR3 contains 13 residues. Deletions cut 1 base from V and 8 bases from J, with 12 bases between. The CDR3 region is CASSQGHDTQQYF. As DNA, the CDR3 is TGCGCCAGCAGCCAAGGGCACGATACCCAGCAGTACTTC.

The chain employs TRBV14 and TRBJ2-7; D is unresolved. The germline V and J ends were trimmed by 2 bases and 9 bases, with 14 bases remaining between them. This CDR3 spans 13 amino acids. CDR1 SGHDN and CDR2 FVKESK come from the germline V gene. In nucleotides, the CDR3 is TGTGCCAGCAGCCAACACGACCTACGAGGGCAGTACTTC. Protein: CASSQHDLRGQYF. Based on the CDR3 plus reference TRBV14 and TRBJ2-7, the full variable domain is EAGVTQFPSHSVIEKGQTVTLRCDPISGHDNLYWYRRVMGKEIKFLLHFVKESKQDESGMPNNRFLAERTGGTYSTLKVQPAELEDSGVYFCASSQHDLRGQYFGPGTRLTVT.

J is TRBJ2-5 and V is TRBV10-1; TRBD1 agrees at 8 bases. Trimming took 6 bases from V and 3 from J; bases not matched to a gene: 3. Germline lookup yields CDR1 WNHNN and CDR2 SYGVQD (reference sequence). CDR3 size: 13 residues. Here the CDR3 reads CASSNRGEETQYF. The CDR3 bases are TGCGCCAGCAGCAACAGGGGGGAAGAGACCCAGTACTTC.

The chain is built from TRBV27 and TRBJ2-7, with D tentatively TRBD1 (7 bases). Germline-derived CDR1 and CDR2 are MNHEY and SMNVEV (reference sequence). The CDR3 has 15 residues. Trimming pared 8 bases from V and 0 bases from J, leaving 17 bases between. The CDR3 nucleotides read TGTGCCAGCGGACGCGGGACAGAAGCCTCCTACGAGCAGTACTTC. Encoded protein: CASGRGTEASYEQYF.

As DNA, the CDR3 is TGTGCCAGCAGCGTTAGCCTGCAGGGAGGGACCCTCCACTTT. This sequence encodes CASSVSLQGGTLHF. The chain carries TRBV9 and TRBJ1-6; a weak D match, TRBD1 (5 bases). The CDR3 is 14 amino acids. Trimming shortened V by 2 bases and J by 14 bases, and 17 bases separated the two germline ends. The V gene's germline CDR1 is SGDLS and CDR2 YYNGEE.

This rearrangement joins TRBV4-1 to TRBJ1-1; 9 nucleotides align to TRBD1. Looked up from germline, CDR1 is MGHRA and CDR2 is YSYEKL. With 2 bases clipped from V and 4 bases from J, the junction kept 14 bases outside the gene matches. CDR3 length: 18 residues. The CDR3 loop reads CASSQPRLLGTGTTEAFF. CDR3 bases: TGCGCCAGCAGCCAACCACGTCTCTTAGGGACAGGGACCACTGAAGCTTTCTTT.

CDR3 region: CASSHDRASDYEQYF. The CDR3, as DNA: TGTGCCAGCAGCCACGACAGGGCCTCCGACTACGAGCAGTACTTC. This rearrangement joins TRBV7-6 to TRBJ2-7, with 7 nucleotides matching TRBD1. The CDR3 extends over 15 amino acids. The V gene end was trimmed by 5 bases and the J gene end by 3 bases; junction bases not matched to a gene: 10. Germline V gene data show CDR1 as SGHVS and CDR2 as FNYEAQ.

The gene calls are TRBV5-1 and TRBJ2-1; D remains ambiguous. This CDR3 spans 14 amino acids. Trimming shortened V by 1 base and J by 9 bases, and 14 bases separated the two germline ends. Germline V gives CDR1 SGHRS, CDR2 YFSETQ. The CDR3 DNA reads TGCGCCAGCAGCTTGTACGAGGTAGTTAGTGAGCAGTTCTTC. Residues: CASSLYEVVSEQFF.

The chain uses TRBV19 and TRBJ1-3; D ambiguous. Germline lookup yields CDR1 LNHDA and CDR2 SQIVND (reference sequence). V lost 4 bases, J lost 0 bases, and 10 bases lay in between. The CDR3 has 15 residues. The CDR3 DNA sequence: TGTGCCAGTAGTACCGGTTCGATCTCTGGAAACACCATATATTTT. Protein: CASSTGSISGNTIYF.

This clone was detected a few times. The chain has TRBV15 and TRBJ2-4, with a weak D call TRBD2 (7 bases). V lost 1 base and J 9 bases, leaving 16 bases between the germline ends. Germline V gives CDR1 LNHNV, CDR2 YYDKDF (reference sequence). The CDR3 has 15 residues. DNA for the CDR3: TGTGCCACCAGCAGAGGGACAACTGGGGGGGCCATTCAGTACTTC. Translated: CATSRGTTGGAIQYF. Drawing the rest from reference TRBV15 and TRBJ2-4, the complete variable domain is DAMVIQNPRYQVTQFGKPVTLSCSQTLNHNVMYWYQQKSSQAPKLLFHYYDKDFNNEADTPDNFQSRRPNTSFCFLDIRSPGLGDTAMYLCATSRGTTGGAIQYFGAGTRLSVL.

This chain joins TRBV11-2 and TRBJ2-7; 10 bases line up with TRBD2. With 0 bases clipped from V and 4 bases from J, the junction kept 6 bases outside the gene matches. Germline values: CDR1 SGHAT, CDR2 FQNNGV. The CDR3 spans 16 residues. CDR3 bases: TGTGCCAGCAGCTTAGATCCAGCGGGAGGGCCATACGAGCAGTACTTC. Amino acids: CASSLDPAGGPYEQYF.

The CDR3 loop reads CASSLGQGANYGYTF. Written as DNA, the CDR3 is TGTGCCAGCAGCTTGGGACAGGGGGCTAACTATGGCTACACCTTC. The chain uses TRBV11-2 and TRBJ1-2; 11 bases are a match to TRBD1. CDR1 is SGHAT, CDR2 FQNNGV, per germline. V was pared by 3 bases and J by 0 bases, with 0 bases of the junction left unmatched. The CDR3 has 15 residues.

The chain carries TRBV30 and TRBJ2-1; 9 nucleotides agree with TRBD2. With 0 bases clipped from V and 5 bases from J, the junction kept 2 bases outside the gene matches. The CDR3 is made up of 14 amino acids. Germline CDR1 and CDR2: GTSNPN and SVGIG (reference sequence). In nucleotides, the CDR3 is TGTGCCTGGAGTGTCGGGACTAGCAACAATGAGCAGTTCTTC. The encoded protein is CAWSVGTSNNEQFF.

This rearrangement joins TRBV7-3 to TRBJ2-7; possibly TRBD1 for D (5 bases). Deletions cut 5 bases from V and 2 bases from J, with 10 bases between. The CDR3 runs 13 residues. From germline, CDR1 is SGHTA and CDR2 FQGTGA. CDR3: CASSQTGPYEQYF. The CDR3 nucleotides read TGTGCCAGCAGCCAAACAGGACCCTACGAGCAGTACTTC.

This rearrangement joins TRBV6-5 to TRBJ2-5; weak D call: TRBD1 (6 bases). Germline V gene data show CDR1 as MNHEY and CDR2 as SVGAGI. The germline V and J ends were trimmed by 6 bases and 5 bases, with 16 bases remaining between them. The CDR3 is made up of 14 amino acids. The CDR3: CASRFSFTGETQYF. The CDR3 DNA follows: TGTGCCAGCAGGTTTAGTTTTACAGGGGAGACCCAGTACTTC.

The chain couples TRBV18 to TRBJ2-2; possible D gene TRBD2, 6 bases. Trimming shortened V by 3 bases and J by 3 bases, and 17 bases separated the two germline ends. The germline V gene encodes CDR1 KGHSH and CDR2 LQKENI. The CDR3 has 17 residues. The CDR3 nucleotides read TGTGCCAGCTCACCTCCTATGGGACTGTCTGACACCGGGGAGCTGTTTTTT. Protein product: CASSPPMGLSDTGELFF.

V and J are TRBV16 and TRBJ2-7, with D possibly matching TRBD2 (5 bases). The germline CDR1 and CDR2 sequences are KGHSY and FQNENV. Deletions cut 1 base from V and 7 bases from J, with 14 bases between. CDR3 length: 14 residues. The chain's CDR3 is CASSQFVRGREQYF. The CDR3 region has the DNA TGTGCCAGCAGCCAATTTGTCCGAGGGAGAGAGCAGTACTTC.

The chain joins TRBV13 to TRBJ2-7; tentatively, D is TRBD1 (5 bases). V lost 3 bases to trimming and J lost 1 base, with 7 bases between them. The CDR3 consists of 13 residues. The germline CDR1 and CDR2 sequences are PRHDT and FYEKMQ (reference sequence). The CDR3 region is CASSLTESYEQYF. Written as DNA, the CDR3 is TGTGCCAGCAGCTTGACAGAATCCTACGAGCAGTACTTC.

The J gene is TRBJ1-4, the V gene TRBV7-2; 11 nucleotides align to TRBD1. The CDR3 has 15 amino acids. The V and J ends lost 4 bases and 6 bases, in that order; junction bases with no gene match: 4. CDR1 is SGHTA and CDR2 is FQGNSA in the germline V gene. The CDR3 nucleotides read TGTGCCAGCAGCTCCCGGGACAGGGGGGATGAAAAACTGTTTTTT. This gives the protein CASSSRDRGDEKLFF. The complete variable domain, with remaining parts taken from reference TRBV7-2 and TRBJ1-4, reads GAGVSQSPSNKVTEKGKDVELRCDPISGHTALYWYRQSLGQGLEFLIYFQGNSAPDKSGLPSDRFSAERTGGSVSTLTIQRTQQEDSAVYLCASSSRDRGDEKLFFGSGTQLSVL.